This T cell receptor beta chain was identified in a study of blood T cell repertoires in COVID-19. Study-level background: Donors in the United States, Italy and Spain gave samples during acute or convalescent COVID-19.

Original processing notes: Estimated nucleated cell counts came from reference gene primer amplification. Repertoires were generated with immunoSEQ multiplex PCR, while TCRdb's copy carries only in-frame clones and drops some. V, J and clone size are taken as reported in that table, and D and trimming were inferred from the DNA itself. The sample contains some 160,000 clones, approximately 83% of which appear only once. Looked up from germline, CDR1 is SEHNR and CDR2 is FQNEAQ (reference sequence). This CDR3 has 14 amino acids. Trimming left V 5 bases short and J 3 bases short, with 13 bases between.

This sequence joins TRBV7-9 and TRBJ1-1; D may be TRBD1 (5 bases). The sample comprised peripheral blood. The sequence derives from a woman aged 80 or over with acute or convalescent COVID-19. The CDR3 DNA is TGTGCCAGCAGCCTGGAGGGACGGTACACTGAAGCTTTCTTT. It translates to CASSLEGRYTEAFF.